The 21 T cell receptor beta chains presented below share a single source sample, sequenced in a study of graft-versus-host responses after intestinal transplantation. Graft tissue processing released intraepithelial and lamina propria lymphocytes. Some clones are missing from TCRdb's copy, which holds only in-frame ones; the method was immunoSEQ multiplex PCR. The sample lists about 63,000 clones; roughly 90% were seen once. The input for sequencing was ileum tissue, taken less than 400 days after transplant. The receptors derive from a human patient who received an intestinal transplant, so some T cells may come from the graft donor.

The chain has TRBV2 and TRBJ2-4; tentative D call: TRBD1 (5 bases). The V gene lost 1 base and the J gene lost 0 bases, with 16 bases spanning the gap. Germline-derived CDR1 and CDR2 are SNHLY and FYNNEI. CDR3 size: 18 residues. CDR3 coding DNA: TGTGCCAGCAGTGAAGGGGTTGGGGCTCCTATAGCCAAAAACATTCAGTACTTC. As protein: CASSEGVGAPIAKNIQYF.

The chain couples TRBV6-1 to TRBJ1-5, with D maybe TRBD1 (6 bases). Germline values: CDR1 MNHNS, CDR2 SASEGT. The CDR3 has 15 amino acids. The germline V and J ends were trimmed by 6 bases and 0 bases, with 12 bases remaining between them. The chain's CDR3 is CASSGQPYSNQPQHF. The CDR3 nucleotides are TGTGCCAGCAGCGGACAGCCTTATAGCAATCAGCCCCAGCATTTT.

The chain combines TRBV28 with TRBJ2-2; unclear D gene. V was cut by 5 bases and J by 7 bases, with 8 bases left in between. The CDR3 runs to 12 residues. Germline CDR1 is MDHEN and CDR2 is SYDVKM. In nucleotides, the CDR3 is TGTGCCAGCAGTCCGGCAGTCGGGGAGCTGTTTTTT. Protein: CASSPAVGELFF.

The chain couples TRBV4-1 to TRBJ2-1; TRBD2 is a possible D gene (6 bases). Per germline, CDR1 MGHRA and CDR2 YSYEKL. V lost 4 bases and J 6 bases, leaving 22 bases between the germline ends. There are 17 residues in the CDR3. The CDR3 DNA follows: TGCGCCAGCAGCCTAAAAGGGGAGGTTCCTTCCACCAATGAGCAGTTCTTC. This sequence encodes CASSLKGEVPSTNEQFF.

The rearrangement joins TRBV6-1 to TRBJ2-5, with D perhaps matching TRBD2 (7 bases). V was pared by 4 bases and J by 5 bases, with 20 bases between. The length of the CDR3 is 16 residues. Germline V gene lookup returns CDR1 MNHNS and CDR2 SASEGT. The CDR3 region is CASSAPEGGRRETQYF. CDR3 coding DNA: TGTGCCAGCAGTGCCCCCGAGGGGGGGCGCCGGGAGACCCAGTACTTC.

This rearrangement joins TRBV7-3 to TRBJ1-6; no definite D call. The CDR3 has 11 residues. Trimming took off 6 bases at V and 7 bases at J, with 4 bases between the two ends. Germline V gene data show CDR1 as SGHTA and CDR2 as FQGTGA. The CDR3 DNA reads as TGTGCCAGCAGTAGAAATTCACCCCTCCACTTT. It codes for CASSRNSPLHF.

The chain has TRBV2 and TRBJ2-2; D is unresolved. V lost 4 bases and J lost 5, with 11 bases in between. Germline CDR1 is SNHLY and CDR2 is FYNNEI. CDR3 length: 14 residues. The CDR3 here is CASSVVLYTGELFF. CDR3 nucleotide sequence: TGTGCCAGCAGTGTAGTACTATATACCGGGGAGCTGTTTTTT.

The chain uses TRBV13 and TRBJ2-5; D may be TRBD1 or TRBD2 (5 bases each). The last part of the DNA fits TRBJ2-7 better; the J call may be wrong. Germline values: CDR1 PRHDT, CDR2 FYEKMQ (reference sequence). This CDR3 region has 14 residues. This CDR3 reads CASSLGRITYEQYF. The CDR3 DNA is TGTGCCAGCAGCTTGGGACGGATTACCTACGAGCAGTACTTC.

This chain links TRBV6-5 with TRBJ2-1; D is possibly TRBD1 or TRBD2 (5 bases each). The CDR3 covers 13 residues. V was shortened by 8 bases and J by 5 bases, with 13 bases between the two germline ends. Germline CDR1 is MNHEY and CDR2 is SVGAGI. In DNA form, the CDR3 reads TGTGCCAGCGGTGGGACGGTGGACAATGAGCAGTTCTTC. Amino acids: CASGGTVDNEQFF.

V gene TRBV9 combines with J gene TRBJ1-1, with D possibly TRBD1 on 5 matching bases. With 4 bases removed from V and 0 bases from J, the gap between germline ends came to 10 bases. The CDR3 spans 14 residues. Germline V gene sequence: CDR1 SGDLS, CDR2 YYNGEE. CDR3 sequence reads: CASSPQGMNTEAFF. The CDR3 coding sequence is TGTGCCAGCAGCCCCCAGGGCATGAACACTGAAGCTTTCTTT.

The chain carries TRBV27 and TRBJ2-5, with TRBD2 matching 8 bases. V shed 5 bases and J 1 base; nucleotides not matched to a gene: 3. Germline V gene lookup returns CDR1 MNHEY and CDR2 SMNVEV (reference sequence). The CDR3 has 14 amino acids. The CDR3 reads CASSRLAGQETQYF. CDR3 DNA sequence: TGTGCCAGCAGTCGGCTAGCGGGCCAAGAGACCCAGTACTTC.

The chain employs TRBV6-5 and TRBJ2-7; unclear D gene. The V end was cut by 6 bases, the J end by 1 base, with 10 bases between. The germline V gene encodes CDR1 MNHEY and CDR2 SVGAGI. The CDR3 is 13 residues long. In DNA, the CDR3 is TGTGCCAGCAGCCTTCGCCCATCCTACGAGCAGTACTTC. This encodes CASSLRPSYEQYF.

J is TRBJ1-1 and V is TRBV29-1, with 7 bases aligning to TRBD1. The germline gives CDR1 SQVTM, CDR2 ANQGSEA. Losses at the gene ends were 6 bases for V and 5 bases for J; bases not matched to a gene: 9. The CDR3 is 13 residues long. The CDR3 here is CSVRDRRGTEAFF. CDR3 DNA sequence: TGCAGCGTCCGGGACAGAAGAGGGACTGAAGCTTTCTTT.

The V and J genes are TRBV6-5 and TRBJ2-1; 9 positions agree with TRBD2. Germline CDR1 MNHEY, CDR2 SVGAGI. The V and J ends lost 6 bases and 0 bases, in that order; junction bases with no gene match: 3. The CDR3 has 15 residues. In DNA form, the CDR3 reads TGTGCCAGCAGAGTTAGCGGGGGCTCCTACAATGAGCAGTTCTTC. Protein product: CASRVSGGSYNEQFF.

This chain links TRBV9 with TRBJ2-2, with TRBD1 as a possible D gene (6 bases). This CDR3 comprises 14 residues. V was trimmed by 4 bases and J by 7 bases, leaving 14 bases between them. CDR1 is SGDLS and CDR2 is YYNGEE in the germline V gene. Here the CDR3 DNA reads TGTGCCAGCAGCCCCACAGTGACAGGCGGGGAGCTGTTTTTT. This encodes CASSPTVTGGELFF.

CDR3 DNA sequence: TGTGCCAGCAGCTTATTCAGGGTTGGGTCTAATGAAAAACTGTTTTTT. It codes for CASSLFRVGSNEKLFF. This chain links TRBV7-2 with TRBJ1-4; perhaps TRBD1 as D (5 bases). CDR1 and CDR2 from the germline V gene are SGHTA and FQGNSA. V lost 2 bases to trimming and J lost 3 bases, with 13 bases between them. The CDR3 spans 16 residues.

This chain uses TRBV6-1 with TRBJ1-4; TRBD1 agrees at 9 bases. Germline CDR1 is MNHNS and CDR2 is SASEGT. There are 15 residues in the CDR3. Losses at the gene ends were 4 bases for V and 7 bases for J; bases not matched to a gene: 7. The CDR3 is CASSGGQGRGEKLFF. The CDR3 coding sequence is TGTGCCAGCAGTGGCGGACAGGGGCGGGGTGAAAAACTGTTTTTT.

This sequence joins TRBV19 and TRBJ1-2; 7 bases map to TRBD1. Germline assignment: CDR1 LNHDA and CDR2 SQIVND (reference sequence). CDR3 length: 13 residues. J lost 5 bases, V lost 5 bases, and 5 bases had no gene match. The CDR3: CASSWGTEYGYTF. CDR3 bases: TGTGCCAGTAGTTGGGGGACAGAGTATGGCTACACCTTC.

V usage is TRBV5-1 and J usage is TRBJ2-3, with D perhaps TRBD1 (5 bases). V was cut by 0 bases and J by 5 bases, with 7 bases left in between. Germline V gene sequence: CDR1 SGHRS, CDR2 YFSETQ. CDR3 size: 13 residues. The CDR3, as DNA: TGCGCCAGCAGCTTGGAAGGGGTAGATACGCAGTATTTT. Its protein product is CASSLEGVDTQYF.

Comment on this clone: Other DNA sequences of this sample code for an identical CDR3. The chain employs TRBV5-4 and TRBJ1-2; D might be TRBD1 (6 bases). There are 14 residues in the CDR3. Trimming took off 0 bases at V and 9 bases at J, with 15 bases between the two ends. CDR1 and CDR2 from the germline V gene are SGHNT and YYREEE (reference sequence). This CDR3 reads CASSLDGGAGSYTF. CDR3 sequence (DNA): TGTGCCAGCAGCTTGGACGGGGGGGCAGGGAGCTACACCTTC.

The chain recombines TRBV15 with TRBJ2-2; 9 bases align to TRBD1. The CDR3 is 16 residues long. Germline V gives CDR1 LNHNV, CDR2 YYDKDF (reference sequence). V was clipped by 1 base and J by 2 bases; unmatched bases: 2. The CDR3 sequence: CATSRGTGGNTGELFF. CDR3 nucleotides: TGTGCCACCAGCAGAGGAACAGGGGGCAACACCGGGGAGCTGTTTTTT.